Given below is one TCR beta chain in context. What it binds is not known. This sample is part of a study of vaccination effects on CD4 cells after COVID-19. Study-wide context: After the second dose, samples were taken at median day 72. Overall study findings and caveats: Late in the post-vaccination period, infection-induced and vaccine-induced clones underwent marked clonal contraction.

Before sequencing, viral peptide pools were used by the ViraFEST assay to expand antigen-specific CD4+ T cells. CD4+ T cell isolation took place after approximately 11 days of culture. All participants had two doses of either the BNT162b2 or mRNA-1273 vaccine. Negative nucleocapsid antibody tests before and after vaccination confirmed no previous SARS-CoV-2 infection. In the cultures, half the medium was exchanged for IL-2 medium on days 3 and 7. Clones were sequenced by immunoSEQ multiplex PCR, and TCRdb holds only the in-frame ones, with some missing. Of tens of thousands of clones in the sample, 72% were seen once. This TCR was recovered from a human donor who received a COVID-19 vaccine. The material was CD4+ T cells from PBMCs cultured with HCoV-NL63 spike peptides, obtained after COVID-19 vaccination.

The CDR3 reads CASSESGFNQPQHF. The CDR3 DNA sequence: TGTGCCAGCAGTGAATCGGGTTTCAATCAGCCCCAGCATTTT. The rearrangement uses TRBV2 and TRBJ1-5; unclear D gene. The germline CDR1 and CDR2 sequences are SNHLY and FYNNEI. The V gene lost 2 bases and the J gene lost 3 bases, with 8 bases spanning the gap. The CDR3 runs to 14 residues.